The clone carrying this T cell receptor (beta chain) has a handful of counts. Its antigen is still unknown. Conversion of TCR transcripts into cDNA relied on 5'RACE template switching, which added a universal primer site and UMIs. TCRdb re-analysed the 5' RACE reads in MiXCR, keeping a single row per CDR3 protein. The table records 200,000 to 300,000 distinct CDR3 sequences, 13% of them present only once. These data come from a study of T cells after yellow fever vaccination. Study overall: SMART-Seq v4 Ultra Low Input served to prepare low-cell-number fractions.

Per the germline V gene, CDR1 is WSHSY and CDR2 is SAAADI. This CDR3 contains 14 residues. The ends were cut back, 7 bases at V and 3 bases at J, with 12 bases in the middle. General observations from the study: Reappearance after the booster was observed for most primary-vaccination clones (around 96% CD4, about 91% CD8). FACS-sorted repertoires could contain abundant clonotypes contaminating from the bulk population.

This TCR was recovered from a man aged 25-45 years who received the YFV17D yellow fever vaccine. The V and J genes are TRBV10-2 and TRBJ2-2; a weak D match, TRBD2 (6 bases). The sequencing used CD4+ T cells sorted from PBMCs, collected 45 days after the yellow fever booster vaccination. CDR3: CASMRGRYTGELFF. CDR3 nucleotides: TGCGCCAGCATGAGAGGGAGGTACACCGGGGAGCTGTTTTTT.